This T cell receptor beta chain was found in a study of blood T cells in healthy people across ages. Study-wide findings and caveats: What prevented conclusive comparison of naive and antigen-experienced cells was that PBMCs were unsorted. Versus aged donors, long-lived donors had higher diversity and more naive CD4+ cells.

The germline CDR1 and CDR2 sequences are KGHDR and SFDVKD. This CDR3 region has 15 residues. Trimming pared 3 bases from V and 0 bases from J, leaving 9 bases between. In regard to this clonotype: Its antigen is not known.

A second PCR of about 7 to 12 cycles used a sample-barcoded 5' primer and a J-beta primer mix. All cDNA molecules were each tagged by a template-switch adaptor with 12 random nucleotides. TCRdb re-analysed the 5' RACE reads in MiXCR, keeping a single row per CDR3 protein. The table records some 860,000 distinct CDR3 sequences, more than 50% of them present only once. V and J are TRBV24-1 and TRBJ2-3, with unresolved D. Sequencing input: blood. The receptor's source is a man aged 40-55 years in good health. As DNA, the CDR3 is TGTGCCACCAGTGATGTAAGGTCTAGCACAGATACGCAGTATTTT. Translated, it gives CATSDVRSSTDTQYF.